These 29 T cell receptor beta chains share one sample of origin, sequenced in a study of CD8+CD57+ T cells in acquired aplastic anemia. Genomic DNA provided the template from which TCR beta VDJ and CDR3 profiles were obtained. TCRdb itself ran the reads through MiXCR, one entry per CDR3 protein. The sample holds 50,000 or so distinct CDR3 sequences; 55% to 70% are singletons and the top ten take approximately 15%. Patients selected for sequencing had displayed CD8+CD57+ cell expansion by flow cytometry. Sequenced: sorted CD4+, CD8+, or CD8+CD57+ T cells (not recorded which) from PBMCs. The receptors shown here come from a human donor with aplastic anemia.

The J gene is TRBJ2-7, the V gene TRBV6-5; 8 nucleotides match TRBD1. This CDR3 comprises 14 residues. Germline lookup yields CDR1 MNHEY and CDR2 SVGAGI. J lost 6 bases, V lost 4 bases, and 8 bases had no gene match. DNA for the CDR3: TGTGCCAGCAGTTCTAGGACAGGGACGGGCGAGCAGTACGTC. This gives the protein CASSSRTGTGEQYV.

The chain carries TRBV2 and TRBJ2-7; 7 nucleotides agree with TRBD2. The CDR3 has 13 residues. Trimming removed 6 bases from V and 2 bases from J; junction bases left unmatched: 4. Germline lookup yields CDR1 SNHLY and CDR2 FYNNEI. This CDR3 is CASSESGTYEQYF. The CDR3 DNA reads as TGTGCCAGCAGCGAAAGCGGGACCTACGAGCAGTACTTC. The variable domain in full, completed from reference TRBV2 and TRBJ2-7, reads EPEVTQTPSHQVTQMGQEVILRCVPISNHLYFYWYRQILGQKVEFLVSFYNNEISEKSEIFDDQFSVERPDGSNFTLKIRSTKLEDSAMYFCASSESGTYEQYFGPGTRLTVT.

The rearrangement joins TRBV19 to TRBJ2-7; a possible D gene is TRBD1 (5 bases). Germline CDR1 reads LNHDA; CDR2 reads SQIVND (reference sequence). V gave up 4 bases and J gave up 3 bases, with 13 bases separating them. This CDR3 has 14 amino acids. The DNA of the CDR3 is TGTGCCAGTAGTACGGCAGGGCCCGACTACGAGCAGTACTTC. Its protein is CASSTAGPDYEQYF.

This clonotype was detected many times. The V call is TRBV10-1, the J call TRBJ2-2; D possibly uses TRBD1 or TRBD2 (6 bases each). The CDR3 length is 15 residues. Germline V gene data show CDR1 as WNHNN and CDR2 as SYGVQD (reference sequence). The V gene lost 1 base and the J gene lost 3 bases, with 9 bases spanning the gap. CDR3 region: CASSEFRGHTGELFF. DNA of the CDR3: TGCGCCAGCAGTGAGTTCCGGGGGCACACCGGGGAGCTGTTTTTT.

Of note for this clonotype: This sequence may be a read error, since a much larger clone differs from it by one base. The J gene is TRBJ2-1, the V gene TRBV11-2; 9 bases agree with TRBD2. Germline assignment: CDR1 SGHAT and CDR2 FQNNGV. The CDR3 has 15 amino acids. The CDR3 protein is CVSSFLSGRGGEQFF. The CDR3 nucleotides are TGTGTCAGCAGCTTCCTTAGCGGGCGGGGGGGTGAGCAGTTCTTC. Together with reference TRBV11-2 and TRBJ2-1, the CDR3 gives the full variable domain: EAGVAQSPRYKIIEKRQSVAFWCNPISGHATLYWYQQILGQGPKLLIQFQNNGVVDDSQLPKDRFSAERLKGVDSTLKIQPAKLEDSAVYLCVSSFLSGRGGEQFFGPGTRLTVL.

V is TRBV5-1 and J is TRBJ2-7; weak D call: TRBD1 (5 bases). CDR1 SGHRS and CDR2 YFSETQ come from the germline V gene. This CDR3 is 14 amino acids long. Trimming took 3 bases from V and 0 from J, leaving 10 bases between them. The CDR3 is CASSSRQGSYEQYF. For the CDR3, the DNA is TGCGCCAGCAGCTCGAGGCAGGGCTCCTACGAGCAGTACTTC.

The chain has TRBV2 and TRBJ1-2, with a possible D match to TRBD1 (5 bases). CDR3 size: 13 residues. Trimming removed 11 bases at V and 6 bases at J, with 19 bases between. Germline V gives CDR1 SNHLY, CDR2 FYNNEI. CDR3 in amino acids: CAATRGRADGYTF. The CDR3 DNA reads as TGTGCCGCCACGCGGGGGAGGGCGGATGGCTACACCTTC.

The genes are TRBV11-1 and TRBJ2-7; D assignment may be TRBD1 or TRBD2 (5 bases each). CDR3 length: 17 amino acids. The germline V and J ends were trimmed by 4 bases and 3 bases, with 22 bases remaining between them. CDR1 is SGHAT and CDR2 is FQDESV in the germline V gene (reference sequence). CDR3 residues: CASSSQIITGDHYEQYF. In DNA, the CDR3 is TGTGCCAGCAGCTCACAAATTATAACCGGGGACCACTACGAGCAGTACTTC. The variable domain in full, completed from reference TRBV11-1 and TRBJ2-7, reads EAEVAQSPRYKITEKSQAVAFWCDPISGHATLYWYRQILGQGPELLVQFQDESVVDDSQLPKDRFSAERLKGVDSTLKIQPAELGDSAMYLCASSSQIITGDHYEQYFGPGTRLTVT.

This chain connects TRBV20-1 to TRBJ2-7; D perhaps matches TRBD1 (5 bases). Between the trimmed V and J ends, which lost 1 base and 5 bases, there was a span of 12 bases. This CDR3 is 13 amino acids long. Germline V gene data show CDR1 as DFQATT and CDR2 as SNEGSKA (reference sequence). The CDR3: CSARGPGRDEQYF. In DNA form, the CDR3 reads TGCAGTGCTAGAGGCCCCGGCAGGGACGAGCAGTACTTC.

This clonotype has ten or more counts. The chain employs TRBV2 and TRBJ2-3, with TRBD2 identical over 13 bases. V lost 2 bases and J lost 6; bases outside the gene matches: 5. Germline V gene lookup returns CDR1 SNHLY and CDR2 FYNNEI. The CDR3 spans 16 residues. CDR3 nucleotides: TGTGCCAGCAGTGAAACTAGCGGGGGGGCATCCGATACGCAGTATTTT. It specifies CASSETSGGASDTQYF.

The CDR3 coding sequence is TGTGCCACCAGCAGAGATCGGACAGGGCTGCCCTACGAGCAGTACTTC. Translating it yields CATSRDRTGLPYEQYF. The chain joins TRBV15 to TRBJ2-7; 8 bases line up with TRBD1. CDR1 is LNHNV, CDR2 YYDKDF, per germline (reference sequence). This CDR3 is built from 16 residues. Trimming took 0 bases from V and 2 from J; bases not matched to a gene: 6.

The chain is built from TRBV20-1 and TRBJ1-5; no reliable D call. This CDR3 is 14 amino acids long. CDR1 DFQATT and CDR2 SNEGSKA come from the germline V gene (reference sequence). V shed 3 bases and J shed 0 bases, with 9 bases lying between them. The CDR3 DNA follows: TGCAGTGCTAGTAAGGCCCTTAGCAATCAGCCCCAGCATTTT. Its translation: CSASKALSNQPQHF.

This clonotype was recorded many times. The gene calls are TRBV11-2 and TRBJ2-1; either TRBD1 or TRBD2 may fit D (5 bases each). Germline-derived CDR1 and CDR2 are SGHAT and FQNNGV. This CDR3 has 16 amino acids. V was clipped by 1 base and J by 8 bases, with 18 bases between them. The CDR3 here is CASSLVGRDAVDEQFF. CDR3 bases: TGTGCCAGCAGCTTAGTGGGCAGGGACGCGGTGGATGAGCAGTTCTTC.

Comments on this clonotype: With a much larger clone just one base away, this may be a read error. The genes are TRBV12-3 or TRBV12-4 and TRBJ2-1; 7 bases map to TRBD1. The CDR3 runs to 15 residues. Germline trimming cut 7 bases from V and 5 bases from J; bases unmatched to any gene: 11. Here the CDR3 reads CASNTGTASHNEQFF. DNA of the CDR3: TGTGCCAGCAACACGGGGACAGCTTCCCACAATGAGCAGTTCTTC.

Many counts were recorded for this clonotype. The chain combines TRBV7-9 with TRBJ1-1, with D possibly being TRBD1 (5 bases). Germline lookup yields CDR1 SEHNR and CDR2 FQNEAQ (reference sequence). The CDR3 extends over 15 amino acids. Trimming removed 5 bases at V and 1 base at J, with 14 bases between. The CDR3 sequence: CASSDNRGANTEAFF. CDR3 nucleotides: TGTGCCAGCAGCGACAACAGAGGGGCGAACACTGAAGCTTTCTTT.

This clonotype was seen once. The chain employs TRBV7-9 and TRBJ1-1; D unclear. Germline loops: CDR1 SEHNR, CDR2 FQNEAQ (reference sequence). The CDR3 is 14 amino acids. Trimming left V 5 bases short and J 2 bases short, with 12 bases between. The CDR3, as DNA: TGTGCCAGCAGCCTGCGTGCGGATAACACTGAAGCTTTCTTT. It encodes CASSLRADNTEAFF.

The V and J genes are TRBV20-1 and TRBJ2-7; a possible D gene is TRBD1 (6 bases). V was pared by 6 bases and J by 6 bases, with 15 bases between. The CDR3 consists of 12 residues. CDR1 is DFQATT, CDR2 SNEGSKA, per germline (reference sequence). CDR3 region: CSAGAGVSEQYF. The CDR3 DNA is TGCAGTGCCGGGGCAGGGGTATCCGAGCAGTACTTC.

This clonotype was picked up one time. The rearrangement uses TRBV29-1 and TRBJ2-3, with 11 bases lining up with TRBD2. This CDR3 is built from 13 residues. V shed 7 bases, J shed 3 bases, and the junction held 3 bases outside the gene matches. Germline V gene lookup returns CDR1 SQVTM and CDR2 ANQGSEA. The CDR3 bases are TGCAGCGAATCTAGCGGGGGGACAGATACGCAGTATTTT. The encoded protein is CSESSGGTDTQYF.

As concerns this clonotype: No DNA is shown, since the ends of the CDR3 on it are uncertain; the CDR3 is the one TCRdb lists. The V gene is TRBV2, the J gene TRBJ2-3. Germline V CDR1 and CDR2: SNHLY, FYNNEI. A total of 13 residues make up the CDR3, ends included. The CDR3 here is CASSTSVGDTQYF.

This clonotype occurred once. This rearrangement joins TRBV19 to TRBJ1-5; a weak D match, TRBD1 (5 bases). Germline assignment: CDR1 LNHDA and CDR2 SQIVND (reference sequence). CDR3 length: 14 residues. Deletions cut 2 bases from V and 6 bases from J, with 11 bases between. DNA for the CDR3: TGTGCCAGTAGTATATCGGGGACGGGTCAGCCCCAGCATTTT. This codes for CASSISGTGQPQHF.

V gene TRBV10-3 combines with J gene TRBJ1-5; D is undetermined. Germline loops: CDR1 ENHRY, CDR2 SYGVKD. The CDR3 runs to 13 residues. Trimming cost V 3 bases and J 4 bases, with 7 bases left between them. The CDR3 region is CAISEGGNQPQHF. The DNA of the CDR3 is TGTGCCATCAGTGAAGGCGGAAATCAGCCCCAGCATTTT.

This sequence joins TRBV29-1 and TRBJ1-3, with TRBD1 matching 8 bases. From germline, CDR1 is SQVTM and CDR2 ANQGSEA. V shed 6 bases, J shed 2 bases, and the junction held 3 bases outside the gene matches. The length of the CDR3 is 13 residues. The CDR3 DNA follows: TGCAGCGTGGACAGGGCGGCTGGAAACACCATATATTTT. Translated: CSVDRAAGNTIYF.

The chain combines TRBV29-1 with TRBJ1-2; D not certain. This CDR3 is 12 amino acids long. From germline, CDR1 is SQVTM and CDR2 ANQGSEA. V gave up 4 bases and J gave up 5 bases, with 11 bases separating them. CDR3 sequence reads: CSVVAAGYGYTF. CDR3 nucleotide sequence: TGCAGCGTTGTAGCCGCGGGGTATGGCTACACCTTC.

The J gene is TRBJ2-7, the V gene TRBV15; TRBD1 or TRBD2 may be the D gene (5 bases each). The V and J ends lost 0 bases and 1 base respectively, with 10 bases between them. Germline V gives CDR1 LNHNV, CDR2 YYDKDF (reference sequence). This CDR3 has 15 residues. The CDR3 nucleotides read TGTGCCACCAGCAGAGATCGGGACGCATCCTACGAGCAGTACTTC. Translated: CATSRDRDASYEQYF.

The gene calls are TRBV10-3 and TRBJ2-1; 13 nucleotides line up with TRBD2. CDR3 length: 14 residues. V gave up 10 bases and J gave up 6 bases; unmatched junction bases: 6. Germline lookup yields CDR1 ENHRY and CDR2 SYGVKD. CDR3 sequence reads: CATPGLAGFNEQFF. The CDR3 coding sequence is TGTGCCACCCCGGGACTAGCGGGGTTCAATGAGCAGTTCTTC.

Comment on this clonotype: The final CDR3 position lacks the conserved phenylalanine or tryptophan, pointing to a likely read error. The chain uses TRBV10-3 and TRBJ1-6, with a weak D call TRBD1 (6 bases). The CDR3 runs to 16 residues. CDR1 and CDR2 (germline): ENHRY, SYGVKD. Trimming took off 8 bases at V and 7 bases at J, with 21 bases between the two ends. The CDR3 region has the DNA TGTGCCATCGCGCCGGTGGTAGGACAGACCAATTCACCCCTCCACCTT. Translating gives CAIAPVVGQTNSPLHL.

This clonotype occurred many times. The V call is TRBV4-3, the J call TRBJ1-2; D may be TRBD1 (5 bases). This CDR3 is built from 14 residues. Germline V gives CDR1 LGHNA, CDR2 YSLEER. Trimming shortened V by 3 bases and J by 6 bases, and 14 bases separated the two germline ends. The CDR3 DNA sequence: TGCGCCAGCAGCCAGGGGTCCGGGGGGGATGGCTACACCTTC. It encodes CASSQGSGGDGYTF.

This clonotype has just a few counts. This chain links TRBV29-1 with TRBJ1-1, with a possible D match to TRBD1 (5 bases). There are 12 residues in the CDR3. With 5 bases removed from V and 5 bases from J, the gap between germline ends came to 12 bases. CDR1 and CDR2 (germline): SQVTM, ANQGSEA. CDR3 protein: CSVIVAGTEAFF. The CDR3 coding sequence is TGCAGCGTTATAGTTGCAGGGACTGAAGCTTTCTTT.

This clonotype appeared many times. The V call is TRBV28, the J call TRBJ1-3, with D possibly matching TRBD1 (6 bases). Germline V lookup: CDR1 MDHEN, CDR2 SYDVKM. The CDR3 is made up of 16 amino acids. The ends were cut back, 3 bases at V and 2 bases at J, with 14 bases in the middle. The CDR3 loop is CASSFLGGRTGNTIYF. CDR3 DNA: TGTGCCAGCAGTTTCCTGGGGGGCAGGACTGGAAACACCATATATTTT.